This passage covers 2 T cell receptor beta chains from one sample sequenced in a study of T cell changes during pregnancy in multiple sclerosis. Measured with immunoSEQ multiplex PCR; TCRdb has only the in-frame clones, and not every one. This sample has 60,000 or so clones, with just under 95% found just once. Sample: CD4+ T cells from peripheral blood mononuclear cells, taken before pregnancy. Receptor source: a female donor with multiple sclerosis, enrolled in a pregnancy study.

This rearrangement joins TRBV5-1 to TRBJ2-3; 10 nucleotides match TRBD2. The CDR3 is made up of 16 amino acids. CDR1 is SGHRS and CDR2 is YFSETQ in the germline V gene. V lost 4 bases and J lost 6; bases outside the gene matches: 11. In DNA, the CDR3 is TGCGCCAGCAGCCCTGGACTAGCGGCTCCCGGGGATACGCAGTATTTT. Residues: CASSPGLAAPGDTQYF.

The chain recombines TRBV9 with TRBJ1-1; TRBD1 aligns across 9 bases. Per germline, CDR1 SGDLS and CDR2 YYNGEE. The CDR3 extends over 14 amino acids. Trimming cost V 4 bases and J 6 bases; bases outside gene matches: 7. In DNA form, the CDR3 reads TGTGCCAGCAGCCCGGAGACAGGGGGTGCTGAAGCTTTCTTT. Translated: CASSPETGGAEAFF.